This TCR beta chain is from a study of blood T cell repertoires in COVID-19. The protocol was immunoSEQ multiplex PCR, while the TCRdb copy is restricted to in-frame clones and leaves out a portion. The sample has about 170,000 clones; 70% to 85% are singletons. In germline, CDR1 is LNHNV, CDR2 YYDKDF (reference sequence). V lost 0 bases, J lost 7 bases, and 6 bases lay in between. This CDR3 comprises 13 residues. The specimen was peripheral blood. The rearrangement joins TRBV15 to TRBJ1-4; D remains ambiguous. This sequence was found in a woman at least 80 years old with acute or convalescent COVID-19. DNA of the CDR3: TGTGCCACCAGCAGAGACACTTCTGAAAAACTGTTTTTT. Encoded protein: CATSRDTSEKLFF.